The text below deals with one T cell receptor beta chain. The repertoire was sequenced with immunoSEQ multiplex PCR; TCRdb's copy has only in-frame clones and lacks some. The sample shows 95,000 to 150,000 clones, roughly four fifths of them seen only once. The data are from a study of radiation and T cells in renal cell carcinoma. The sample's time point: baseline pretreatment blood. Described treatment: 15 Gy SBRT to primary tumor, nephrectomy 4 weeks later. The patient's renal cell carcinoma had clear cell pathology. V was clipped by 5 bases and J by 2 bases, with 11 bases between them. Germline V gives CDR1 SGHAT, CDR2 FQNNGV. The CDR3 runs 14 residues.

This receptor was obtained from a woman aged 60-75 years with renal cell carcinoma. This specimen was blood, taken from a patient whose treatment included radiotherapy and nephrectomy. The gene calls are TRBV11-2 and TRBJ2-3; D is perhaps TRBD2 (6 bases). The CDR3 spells CASSRLVHTDTQYF. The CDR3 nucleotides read TGTGCCAGCAGCCGACTAGTACACACAGATACGCAGTATTTT.